One sample yielded the 22 T cell receptor beta chains listed below, sequenced in a study of blood T cell repertoires in COVID-19. Method: immunoSEQ multiplex PCR; TCRdb's copy keeps in-frame clones and lacks some. The data contain about 430,000 clones, about 88% of them singletons. Sequencing input: PBMCs or T cells enriched from blood (not recorded which). These receptors all come from a woman aged 18-29 years who had been exposed to COVID-19.

This clone came up once. Other nucleotide sequences in the sample specify the same CDR3. The chain links TRBV24-1 to TRBJ1-1, with a tentative D call TRBD1 (5 bases). The germline V gene has CDR1 KGHDR and CDR2 SFDVKD. V dropped 5 bases and J dropped 2 bases, with 8 bases sitting between them. The CDR3 totals 13 residues. CDR3 in DNA: TGTGCCACCAGTGCAGGGCTTAACACTGAAGCTTTCTTT. Protein: CATSAGLNTEAFF.

The CDR3 bases are TGTGCCAGCCTTGCCCCCAGGACAAAGGACTATGGCTACACCTTC. It encodes CASLAPRTKDYGYTF. The chain carries TRBV28 and TRBJ1-2, with D maybe TRBD1 (5 bases). CDR1 and CDR2 (germline): MDHEN, SYDVKM. This CDR3 is 15 amino acids long. V shed 8 bases and J shed 3 bases, with 19 bases lying between them.

The chain combines TRBV6-5 with TRBJ2-7; 8 bases line up with TRBD1. CDR3 length equals 15 residues. With V trimmed by 8 bases and J by 3 bases, 12 bases remained unmatched. Per germline, CDR1 MNHEY and CDR2 SVGAGI. The CDR3 sequence: CASSPAQGANYEQYF. CDR3 in DNA: TGTGCCAGCTCCCCAGCCCAGGGGGCGAACTACGAGCAGTACTTC.

This clone appeared a single time. The rearrangement uses TRBV2 and TRBJ2-4, with 9 positions matching TRBD2. Germline lookup yields CDR1 SNHLY and CDR2 FYNNEI. The CDR3 extends over 18 amino acids. V lost 3 bases and J lost 1; bases outside the gene matches: 10. CDR3 DNA: TGTGCCAGCAGTGAGGGCCTGGGACTAGCTTTGGCCAAAAACATTCAGTACTTC. Translated: CASSEGLGLALAKNIQYF.

The count of this clone is one. The V gene is TRBV6-5, the J gene TRBJ1-4; D is perhaps TRBD1 (6 bases). Trimming cost V 6 bases and J 0 bases, with 8 bases left between them. Germline V gives CDR1 MNHEY, CDR2 SVGAGI. This CDR3 region has 14 residues. In nucleotides, the CDR3 is TGTGCCAGCAGCACAGGGCCAACTAATGAAAAACTGTTTTTT. This encodes CASSTGPTNEKLFF.

In this sample, this clone turned up once. The chain carries TRBV11-2 and TRBJ2-2, with 8 bases lining up with TRBD2. The V and J ends lost 1 base and 7 bases, in that order; junction bases with no gene match: 8. The germline gives CDR1 SGHAT, CDR2 FQNNGV. CDR3 length: 16 amino acids. The CDR3 protein is CASSLVGSGNLGELFF. The CDR3, as DNA: TGTGCCAGCAGCTTAGTGGGTAGCGGGAATCTCGGGGAGCTGTTTTTT. The full variable domain, its missing parts supplied by reference TRBV11-2 and TRBJ2-2, is EAGVAQSPRYKIIEKRQSVAFWCNPISGHATLYWYQQILGQGPKLLIQFQNNGVVDDSQLPKDRFSAERLKGVDSTLKIQPAKLEDSAVYLCASSLVGSGNLGELFFGEGSRLTVL.

V is TRBV18 and J is TRBJ2-7; TRBD1 agrees at 8 bases. This CDR3 spans 16 amino acids. After removal of 0 bases from V and 6 bases from J, the junction contained 10 bases not matched to a gene. Per the germline V gene, CDR1 is KGHSH and CDR2 is LQKENI. The CDR3: CASSPPMAGGSPEQYF. CDR3 coding DNA: TGTGCCAGCTCACCACCGATGGCAGGGGGCTCTCCCGAGCAGTACTTC.

Written as DNA, the CDR3 is TGTGCCAGCACCACGGGACTAGATAAAGAGACCCAGTACTTC. Translated: CASTTGLDKETQYF. This chain joins TRBV28 and TRBJ2-5; TRBD2 aligns across 8 bases. The CDR3 has 14 amino acids. Germline V gene sequence: CDR1 MDHEN, CDR2 SYDVKM. V shed 7 bases and J 3 bases; nucleotides not matched to a gene: 7.

The chain employs TRBV3-1 (or the pseudogene TRBV3-2) and TRBJ2-2; 9 nucleotides align to TRBD2. Germline V gene lookup returns CDR1 LGHDT and CDR2 YNNKEL (reference sequence). J was trimmed by 0 bases and V by 7 bases; bases with no gene match: 3. This CDR3 is 15 amino acids long. The CDR3, as DNA: TGTGCCAGCAAAATAGCGGGAGCGAACACCGGGGAGCTGTTTTTT. This encodes CASKIAGANTGELFF.

The CDR3 here is CAISESGTGGTGYTF. The CDR3 nucleotides are TGTGCCATCAGTGAGTCGGGGACAGGGGGCACTGGCTACACCTTC. The genes are TRBV10-3 and TRBJ1-2; 12 nucleotides line up with TRBD1. After removal of 0 bases from V and 7 bases from J, the junction contained 3 bases not matched to a gene. The CDR3 is 15 amino acids. Germline V gives CDR1 ENHRY, CDR2 SYGVKD.

This chain uses TRBV5-8 with TRBJ2-7; 9 nucleotides line up with TRBD1. After removal of 0 bases from V and 6 bases from J, the junction contained 16 bases not matched to a gene. The CDR3 contains 18 residues. The germline gives CDR1 SGHTS, CDR2 YDEGEE. CDR3 in amino acids: CASSLASGTGRFLSEQYF. The CDR3 bases are TGTGCCAGCAGCTTGGCCTCCGGGACAGGGCGCTTTTTAAGCGAGCAGTACTTC.

The gene calls are TRBV24-1 and TRBJ2-7; the D is unclear. CDR3 length: 11 residues. Trimming shortened V by 9 bases and J by 1 base, and 6 bases separated the two germline ends. The germline V gene has CDR1 KGHDR and CDR2 SFDVKD. The CDR3 nucleotides read TGTGCCACCGGTACATCCTACGAGCAGTACTTC. Amino acid sequence: CATGTSYEQYF.

This clone was detected a few times. V and J are TRBV5-1 and TRBJ1-1, with D unresolved. CDR3 length: 15 amino acids. Trimming removed 1 base at V and 5 bases at J, with 15 bases between. CDR1 and CDR2 (germline): SGHRS, YFSETQ. CDR3 sequence reads: CASSLRWEGGTEAFF. CDR3 nucleotide sequence: TGCGCCAGCAGCTTGAGGTGGGAAGGAGGAACTGAAGCTTTCTTT.

The chain recombines TRBV5-6 with TRBJ2-5; 10 bases are shared with TRBD1. In germline, CDR1 is SGHDT, CDR2 YYEEEE. The CDR3 contains 14 residues. Trimming took 4 bases from V and 5 from J; bases not matched to a gene: 5. CDR3 region: CASSRGQGTETQYF. The CDR3 DNA reads TGTGCCAGCAGCCGGGGACAGGGGACCGAGACCCAGTACTTC.

The V gene is TRBV2, the J gene TRBJ2-3; 10 positions agree with TRBD2. CDR1 is SNHLY, CDR2 FYNNEI, per germline. This CDR3 comprises 12 residues. With 9 bases clipped from V and 3 bases from J, the junction kept 0 bases outside the gene matches. CDR3 DNA: TGTGCCAGGACTAGCGGGACAGATACGCAGTATTTT. Protein product: CARTSGTDTQYF. Full variable domain (missing parts from reference TRBV2 and TRBJ2-3): EPEVTQTPSHQVTQMGQEVILRCVPISNHLYFYWYRQILGQKVEFLVSFYNNEISEKSEIFDDQFSVERPDGSNFTLKIRSTKLEDSAMYFCARTSGTDTQYFGPGTRLTVL.

The chain carries TRBV2 and TRBJ2-7, with 13 positions matching TRBD2. Losses at the gene ends were 8 bases for V and 4 bases for J; bases not matched to a gene: 11. CDR3 length: 16 amino acids. The germline CDR1 and CDR2 sequences are SNHLY and FYNNEI. Here the CDR3 DNA reads TGTGCCAGCTCGCGACTAGCGGGGGGCTACAAATACGAGCAGTACTTC. This translates into CASSRLAGGYKYEQYF.

The chain combines TRBV19 with TRBJ1-5, with D unresolved. Germline lookup yields CDR1 LNHDA and CDR2 SQIVND (reference sequence). CDR3 length: 13 residues. V lost 0 bases, J lost 9 bases, and 9 bases lay in between. Written as DNA, the CDR3 is TGTGCCAGTAGTATAGAAGCATTCGGGCCCCAGCATTTT. Amino acid sequence: CASSIEAFGPQHF.

This clone appeared a few times. The chain couples TRBV30 to TRBJ2-3, with 8 nucleotides matching TRBD2. V lost 5 bases, J lost 3 bases, and 7 bases stayed unmatched. The CDR3 has 14 amino acids. Germline V gives CDR1 GTSNPN, CDR2 SVGIG (reference sequence). CDR3 bases: TGTGCCTGGGGCAGCGGGGGAAGGACAGATACGCAGTATTTT. Translated: CAWGSGGRTDTQYF. Using reference TRBV30 and TRBJ2-3 for the parts outside the CDR3, the full variable domain is SQTIHQWPATLVQPVGSPLSLECTVEGTSNPNLYWYRQAAGRGLQLLFYSVGIGQISSEVPQNLSASRPQDRQFILSSKKLLLSDSGFYLCAWGSGGRTDTQYFGPGTRLTVL.

This rearrangement joins TRBV6-5 to TRBJ1-2; maybe TRBD1 (6 bases). The germline CDR1 and CDR2 sequences are MNHEY and SVGAGI. The CDR3 is 12 amino acids. Trimming removed 7 bases from V and 5 bases from J, with 11 bases in between. CDR3 residues: CASTSTGYGYTF. For the CDR3, the DNA is TGTGCCAGCACCTCGACAGGATATGGCTACACCTTC.

The J gene is TRBJ2-5, the V gene TRBV19, with 11 bases aligning to TRBD2. The germline V gene has CDR1 LNHDA and CDR2 SQIVND (reference sequence). This CDR3 has 16 residues. The V gene end was trimmed by 5 bases and the J gene end by 5 bases; junction bases not matched to a gene: 10. The CDR3: CASSLDLAGGRETQYF. The DNA for the CDR3 is TGTGCCAGTAGTTTGGATCTAGCGGGGGGCCGGGAGACCCAGTACTTC.

The chain carries TRBV28 and TRBJ2-7; 11 positions match TRBD1. Germline V gene data show CDR1 as MDHEN and CDR2 as SYDVKM. Trimming at V came to 3 bases and at J to 4 bases, leaving 20 bases not matched to a gene. The CDR3 runs to 20 residues. The CDR3 protein is CASSFPPLGGQGAYGYEQYF. CDR3 in DNA: TGTGCCAGCAGTTTCCCCCCGCTGGGTGGACAGGGGGCCTATGGTTACGAGCAGTACTTC.

The chain joins TRBV18 to TRBJ2-7, with D tentatively TRBD2 (5 bases). The CDR3 sequence is 13 residues long. Per germline, CDR1 KGHSH and CDR2 LQKENI. V lost 6 bases to trimming and J lost 5 bases, with 14 bases between them. CDR3 nucleotides: TGTGCCAGCTCGTCTACAGAGGGCAACGAGCAGTACTTC. Translated: CASSSTEGNEQYF.